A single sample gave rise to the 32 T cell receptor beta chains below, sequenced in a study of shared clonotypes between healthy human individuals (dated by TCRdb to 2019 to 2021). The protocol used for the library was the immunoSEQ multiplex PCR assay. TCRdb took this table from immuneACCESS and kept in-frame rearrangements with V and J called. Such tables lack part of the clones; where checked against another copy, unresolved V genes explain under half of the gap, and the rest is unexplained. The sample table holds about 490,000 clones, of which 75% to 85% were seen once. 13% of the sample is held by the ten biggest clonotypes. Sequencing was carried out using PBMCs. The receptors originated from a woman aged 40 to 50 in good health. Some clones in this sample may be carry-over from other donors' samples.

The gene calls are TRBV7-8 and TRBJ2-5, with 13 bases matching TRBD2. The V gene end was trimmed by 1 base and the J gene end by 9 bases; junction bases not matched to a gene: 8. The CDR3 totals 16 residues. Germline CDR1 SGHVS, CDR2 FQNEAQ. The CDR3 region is CASSLDGTSGTGPQYF. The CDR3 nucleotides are TGTGCCAGCAGCTTAGACGGGACTAGCGGGACTGGGCCCCAGTACTTC.

The CDR3 DNA reads as TGTGCCAGCAGCAGGACGCCAACCTACGAGCAGTACTTC. It is translated as CASSRTPTYEQYF. The rearrangement uses TRBV5-4 and TRBJ2-7, with D unclear. The germline gives CDR1 SGHNT, CDR2 YYREEE (reference sequence). V gave up 4 bases and J gave up 2 bases, with 10 bases separating them. The CDR3 has 13 amino acids.

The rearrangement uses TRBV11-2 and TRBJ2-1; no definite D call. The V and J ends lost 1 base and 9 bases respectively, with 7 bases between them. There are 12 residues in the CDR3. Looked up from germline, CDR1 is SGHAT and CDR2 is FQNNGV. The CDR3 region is CASSLVRTEQFF. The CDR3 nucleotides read TGTGCCAGCAGCTTAGTTAGGACTGAGCAGTTCTTC.

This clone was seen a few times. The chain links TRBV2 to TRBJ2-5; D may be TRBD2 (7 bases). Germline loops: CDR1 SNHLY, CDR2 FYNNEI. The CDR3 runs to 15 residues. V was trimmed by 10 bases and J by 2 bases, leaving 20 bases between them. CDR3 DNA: TGTGCCACGGGGGGCACCCGCCTCCTACAAGAGACCCAGTACTTC. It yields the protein CATGGTRLLQETQYF.

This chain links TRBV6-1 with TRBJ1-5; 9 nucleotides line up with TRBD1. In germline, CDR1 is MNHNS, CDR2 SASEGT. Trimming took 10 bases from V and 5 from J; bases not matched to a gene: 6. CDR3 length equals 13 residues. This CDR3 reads CATGTGSYQPQHF. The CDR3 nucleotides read TGTGCCACCGGGACAGGGAGTTATCAGCCCCAGCATTTT.

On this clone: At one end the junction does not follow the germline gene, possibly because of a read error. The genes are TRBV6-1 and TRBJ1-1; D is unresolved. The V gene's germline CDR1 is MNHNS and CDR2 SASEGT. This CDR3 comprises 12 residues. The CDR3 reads CASSPPTMDPYF. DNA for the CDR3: TGTGCCAGCAGCCCCCCCACCATGGACCCTTATTTT.

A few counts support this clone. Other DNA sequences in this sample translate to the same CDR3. The CDR3 loop is CAWSGGNQPQHF. Here the CDR3 DNA reads TGTGCCTGGAGTGGTGGCAATCAGCCCCAGCATTTT. The rearrangement joins TRBV30 to TRBJ1-5; no clear D gene. The V and J ends lost 1 base and 2 bases respectively, with 3 bases between them. The germline gives CDR1 GTSNPN, CDR2 SVGIG (reference sequence). This CDR3 has 12 residues.

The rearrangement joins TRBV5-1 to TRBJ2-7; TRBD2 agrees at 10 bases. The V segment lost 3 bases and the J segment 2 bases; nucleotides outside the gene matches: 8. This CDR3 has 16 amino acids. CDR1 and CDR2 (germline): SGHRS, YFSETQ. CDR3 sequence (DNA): TGCGCCAGCAGCTGGACCTTAGCGGGAGGCGCCTACGAGCAGTACTTC. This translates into CASSWTLAGGAYEQYF.

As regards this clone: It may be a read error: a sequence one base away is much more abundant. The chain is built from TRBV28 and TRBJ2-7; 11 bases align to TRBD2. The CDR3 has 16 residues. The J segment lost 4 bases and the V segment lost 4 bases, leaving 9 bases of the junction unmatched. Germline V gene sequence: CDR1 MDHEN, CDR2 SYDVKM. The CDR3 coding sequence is TGTGCCAGCAGTTCCTTAGCGGGAGGGTCTATTTACGAGCAGTACTTC. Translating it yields CASSSLAGGSIYEQYF.

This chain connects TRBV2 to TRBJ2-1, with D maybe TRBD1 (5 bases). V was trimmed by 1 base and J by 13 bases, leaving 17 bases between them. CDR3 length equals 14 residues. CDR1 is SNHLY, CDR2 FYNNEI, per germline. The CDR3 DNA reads TGTGCCAGCAGTGAAGTAGGGTTAGGCAGGGCCCAGTTCTTC. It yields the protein CASSEVGLGRAQFF.

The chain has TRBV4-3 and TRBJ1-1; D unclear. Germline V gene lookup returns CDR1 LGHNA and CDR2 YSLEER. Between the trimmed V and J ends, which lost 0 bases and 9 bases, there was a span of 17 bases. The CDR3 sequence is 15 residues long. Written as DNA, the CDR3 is TGCGCCAGCAGCCAAGAGAGGACGATGGCTGGGAAAGCTTTCTTT. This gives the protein CASSQERTMAGKAFF.

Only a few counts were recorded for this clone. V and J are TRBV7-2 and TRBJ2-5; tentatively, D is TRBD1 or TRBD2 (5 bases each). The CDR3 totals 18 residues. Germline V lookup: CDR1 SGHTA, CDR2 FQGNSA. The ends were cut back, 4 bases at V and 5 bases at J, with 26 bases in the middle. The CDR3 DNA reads TGTGCCAGCAGCTCGTCCGGGACCAGCATACTCCGAGTGGAGACCCAGTACTTC. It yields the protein CASSSSGTSILRVETQYF.

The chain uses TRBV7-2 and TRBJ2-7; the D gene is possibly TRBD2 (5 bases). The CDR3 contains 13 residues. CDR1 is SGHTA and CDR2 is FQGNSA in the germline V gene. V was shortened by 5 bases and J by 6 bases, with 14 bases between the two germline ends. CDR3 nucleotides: TGTGCCAGCAGCCCCTCCGGGAATTCCGAGCAGTACTTC. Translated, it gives CASSPSGNSEQYF.

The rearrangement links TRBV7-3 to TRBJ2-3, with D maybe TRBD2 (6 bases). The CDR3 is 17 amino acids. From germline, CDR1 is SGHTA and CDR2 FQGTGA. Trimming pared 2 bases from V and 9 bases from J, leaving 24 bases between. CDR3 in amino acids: CASSLGGTQGSSRTQYF. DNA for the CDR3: TGTGCCAGCAGCTTAGGGGGGACTCAAGGATCTTCCCGGACGCAGTATTTT.

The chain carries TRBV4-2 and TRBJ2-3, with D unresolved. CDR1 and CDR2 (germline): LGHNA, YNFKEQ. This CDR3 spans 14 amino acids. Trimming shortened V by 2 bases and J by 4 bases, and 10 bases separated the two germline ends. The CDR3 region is CASSQPGLADTQYF. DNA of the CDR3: TGTGCCAGCAGCCAACCCGGTTTGGCAGATACGCAGTATTTT.

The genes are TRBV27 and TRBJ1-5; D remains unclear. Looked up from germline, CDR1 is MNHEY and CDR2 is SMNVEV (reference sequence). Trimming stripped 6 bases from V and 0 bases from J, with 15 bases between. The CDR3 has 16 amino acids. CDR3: CASRPYTDYSNQPQHF. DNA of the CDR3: TGTGCCAGCAGACCCTACACCGATTATAGCAATCAGCCCCAGCATTTT.

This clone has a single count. The CDR3 loop reads CASSVSSGRHNEQFF. CDR3 in DNA: TGTGCCAGCAGCGTATCTAGCGGGAGGCACAATGAGCAGTTCTTC. V and J are TRBV9 and TRBJ2-1; 11 bases agree with TRBD2. V was clipped by 1 base and J by 5 bases; unmatched bases: 2. CDR3 length equals 15 residues. Germline CDR1 SGDLS, CDR2 YYNGEE.

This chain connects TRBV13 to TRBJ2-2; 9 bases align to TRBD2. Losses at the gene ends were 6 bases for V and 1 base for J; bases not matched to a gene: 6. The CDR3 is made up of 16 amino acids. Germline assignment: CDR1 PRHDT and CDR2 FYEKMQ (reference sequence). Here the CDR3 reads CASSPLAGRNTGELFF. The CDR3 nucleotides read TGTGCCAGCAGTCCCCTAGCGGGGAGGAACACCGGGGAGCTGTTTTTT.

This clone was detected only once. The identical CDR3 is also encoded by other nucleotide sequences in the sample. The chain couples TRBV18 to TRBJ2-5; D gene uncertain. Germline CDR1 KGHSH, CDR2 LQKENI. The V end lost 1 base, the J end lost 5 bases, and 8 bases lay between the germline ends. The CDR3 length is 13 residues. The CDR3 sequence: CASSPRSGETQYF. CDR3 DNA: TGTGCCAGCTCACCACGGTCCGGTGAGACCCAGTACTTC.

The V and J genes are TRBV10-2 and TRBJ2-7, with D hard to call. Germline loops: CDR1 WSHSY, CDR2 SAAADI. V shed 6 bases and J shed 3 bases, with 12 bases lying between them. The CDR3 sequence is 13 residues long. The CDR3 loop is CASRPGPDYEQYF. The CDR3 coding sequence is TGCGCCAGCAGGCCAGGCCCTGACTACGAGCAGTACTTC.

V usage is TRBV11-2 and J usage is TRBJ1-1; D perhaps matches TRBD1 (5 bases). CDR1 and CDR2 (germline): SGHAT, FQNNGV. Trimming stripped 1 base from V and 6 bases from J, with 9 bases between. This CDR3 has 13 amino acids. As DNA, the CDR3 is TGTGCCAGCAGCTTAGCCCCAGGGCCTGAAGCTTTCTTT. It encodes CASSLAPGPEAFF.

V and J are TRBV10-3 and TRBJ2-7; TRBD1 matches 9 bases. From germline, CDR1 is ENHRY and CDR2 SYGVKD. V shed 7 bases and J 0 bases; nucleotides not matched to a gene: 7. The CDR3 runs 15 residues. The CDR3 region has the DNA TGTGCCATCACAGTGGGGACAGGGAGCTCCTACGAGCAGTACTTC. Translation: CAITVGTGSSYEQYF.

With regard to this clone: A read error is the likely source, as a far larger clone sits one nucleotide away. The CDR3 bases are TGTGCCTGTAGACAGGGGGCCCCCTTCTATGGCTACGCCTTC. Translation: CACRQGAPFYGYAF. The gene calls are TRBV30 and TRBJ1-2; TRBD1 agrees at 10 bases. Germline loops: CDR1 GTSNPN, CDR2 SVGIG (reference sequence). CDR3 size: 14 residues. The whole variable domain, remainder taken from reference TRBV30 and TRBJ1-2, is SQTIHQWPATLVQPVGSPLSLECTVEGTSNPNLYWYRQAAGRGLQLLFYSVGIGQISSEVPQNLSASRPQDRQFILSSKKLLLSDSGFYLCACRQGAPFYGYAFGSGTRLTVV.

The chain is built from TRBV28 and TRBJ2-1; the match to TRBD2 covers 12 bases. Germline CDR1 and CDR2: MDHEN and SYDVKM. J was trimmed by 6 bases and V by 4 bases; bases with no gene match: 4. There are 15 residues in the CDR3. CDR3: CASSSLAGGANEQFF. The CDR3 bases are TGTGCCAGCAGTTCGCTAGCGGGAGGGGCCAATGAGCAGTTCTTC.

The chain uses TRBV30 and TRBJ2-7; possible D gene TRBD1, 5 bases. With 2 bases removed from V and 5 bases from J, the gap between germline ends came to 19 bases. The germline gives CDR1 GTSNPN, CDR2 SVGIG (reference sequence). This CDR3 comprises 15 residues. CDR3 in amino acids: CAWSSSVGVLHEQYF. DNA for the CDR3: TGTGCCTGGAGTTCCTCCGTAGGGGTACTGCACGAGCAGTACTTC.

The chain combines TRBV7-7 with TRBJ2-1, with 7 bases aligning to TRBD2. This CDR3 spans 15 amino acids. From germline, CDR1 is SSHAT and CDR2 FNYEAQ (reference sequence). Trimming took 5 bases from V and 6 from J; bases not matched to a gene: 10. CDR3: CASSRSGERGNEQFF. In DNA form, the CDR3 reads TGTGCCAGCAGCCGCAGCGGGGAGAGGGGCAATGAGCAGTTCTTC.

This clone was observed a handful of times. CDR3 nucleotide sequence: TGCAGCGTTGGGGCAGGGAGGGACACTGAAGCTTTCTTT. This codes for CSVGAGRDTEAFF. The chain is built from TRBV29-1 and TRBJ1-1, with a weak D call TRBD1 (5 bases). Germline V lookup: CDR1 SQVTM, CDR2 ANQGSEA. The CDR3 consists of 13 residues. Trimming left V 4 bases short and J 3 bases short, with 12 bases between.

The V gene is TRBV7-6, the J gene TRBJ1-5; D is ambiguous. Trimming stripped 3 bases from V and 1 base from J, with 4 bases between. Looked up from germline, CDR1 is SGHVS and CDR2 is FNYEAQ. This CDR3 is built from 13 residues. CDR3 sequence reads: CASSLNSNQPQHF. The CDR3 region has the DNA TGTGCCAGCAGCTTGAACAGCAATCAGCCCCAGCATTTT.

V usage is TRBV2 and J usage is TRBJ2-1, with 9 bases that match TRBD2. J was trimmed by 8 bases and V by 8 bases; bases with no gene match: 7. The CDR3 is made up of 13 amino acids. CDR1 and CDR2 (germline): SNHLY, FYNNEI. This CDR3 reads CASCSGGSDEQFF. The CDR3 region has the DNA TGTGCCAGCTGTAGCGGGGGTAGCGATGAGCAGTTCTTC.

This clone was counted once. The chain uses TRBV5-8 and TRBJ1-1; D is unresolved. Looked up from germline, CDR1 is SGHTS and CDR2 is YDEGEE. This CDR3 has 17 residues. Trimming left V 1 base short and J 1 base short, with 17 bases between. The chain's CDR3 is CASSLYFTPESNTEAFF. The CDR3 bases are TGTGCCAGCAGCTTGTATTTTACACCCGAATCGAACACTGAAGCTTTCTTT.

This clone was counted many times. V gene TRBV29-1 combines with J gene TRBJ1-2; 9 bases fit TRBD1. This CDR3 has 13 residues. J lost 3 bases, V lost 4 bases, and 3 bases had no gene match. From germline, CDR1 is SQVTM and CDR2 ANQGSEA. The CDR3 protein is CSVGGQGDYGYTF. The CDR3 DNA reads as TGCAGCGTTGGGGGACAGGGTGACTATGGCTACACCTTC.

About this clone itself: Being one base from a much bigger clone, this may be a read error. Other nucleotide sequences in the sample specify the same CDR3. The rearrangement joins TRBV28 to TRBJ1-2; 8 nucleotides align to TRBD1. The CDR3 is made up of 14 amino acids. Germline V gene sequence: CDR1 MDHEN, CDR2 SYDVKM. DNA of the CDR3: TGCGCCAGCAGTTTAGGGCAGGGGGCGGGTGGCTACACCTTC. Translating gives CASSLGQGAGGYTF.